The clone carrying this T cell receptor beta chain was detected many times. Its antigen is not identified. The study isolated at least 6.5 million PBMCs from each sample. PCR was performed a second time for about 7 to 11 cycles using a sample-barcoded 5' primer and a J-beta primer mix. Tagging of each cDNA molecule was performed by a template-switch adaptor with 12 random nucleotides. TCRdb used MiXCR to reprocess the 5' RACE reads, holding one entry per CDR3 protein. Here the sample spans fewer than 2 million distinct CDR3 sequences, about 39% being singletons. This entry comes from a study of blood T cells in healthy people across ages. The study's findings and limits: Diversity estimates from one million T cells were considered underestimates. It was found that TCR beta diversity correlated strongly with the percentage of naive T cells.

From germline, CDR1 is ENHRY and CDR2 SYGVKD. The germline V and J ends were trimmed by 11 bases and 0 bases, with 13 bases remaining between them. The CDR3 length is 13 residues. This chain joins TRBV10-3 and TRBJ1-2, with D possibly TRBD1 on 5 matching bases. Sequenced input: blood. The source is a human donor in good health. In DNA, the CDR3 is TGTGCCCTGGGACGGCCTGCTAACTATGGCTACACCTTC. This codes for CALGRPANYGYTF.